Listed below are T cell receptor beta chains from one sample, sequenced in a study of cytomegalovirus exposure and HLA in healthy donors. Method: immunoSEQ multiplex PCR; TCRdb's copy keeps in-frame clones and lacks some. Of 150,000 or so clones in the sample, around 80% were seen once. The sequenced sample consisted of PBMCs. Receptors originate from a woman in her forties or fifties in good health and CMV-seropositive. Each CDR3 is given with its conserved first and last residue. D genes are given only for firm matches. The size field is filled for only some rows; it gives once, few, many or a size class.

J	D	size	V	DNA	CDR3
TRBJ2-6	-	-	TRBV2	TGTGCCAGCAGTGGAAGAGACACTAGGACGGGTTCTTCTAGGGCCAACGTCCTGACTTTC	CASSGRDTRTGSSRANVLTF
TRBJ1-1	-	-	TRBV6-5	TGTGCCAGCAGCCGACAGGCCTCCTCGAACACTGAAGCTTTCTTT	CASSRQASSNTEAFF
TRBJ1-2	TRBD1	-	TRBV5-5	TGTGCCAGCAGCCAGCCGACAGGGGTCTATGGCTACACCTTC	CASSQPTGVYGYTF
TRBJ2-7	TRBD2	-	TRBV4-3	TGCGCCAGCAGCCAAGGCCGGGAGGGATTCGAGCAGTACTTC	CASSQGREGFEQYF
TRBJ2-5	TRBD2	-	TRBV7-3	TGTGCCAGCAGCTTTACTTCGTTTATTTCCTGGCTAGCGGAAGAGACCCAGTACTTC	CASSFTSFISWLAEETQYF
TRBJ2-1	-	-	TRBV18	TGTGCCAGCTCACCTATCACACCCAGTGGGGGCCACAATGAGCAGTTCTTC	CASSPITPSGGHNEQFF
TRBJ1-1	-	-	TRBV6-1	TGTGCCAGCAGGGGGCAAGGGGCAACTGAAGCTTTCTTT	CASRGQGATEAFF
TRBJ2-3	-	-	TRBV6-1	TGTGCCAGCGGGGCGGGGTGGGATACGCAGTATTTT	CASGAGWDTQYF
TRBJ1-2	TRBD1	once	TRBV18	TGTGCCAGCTCTCTACAGGGGCCCGAGGCCGTCACGCCTTATGGCTACACCTTC	CASSLQGPEAVTPYGYTF
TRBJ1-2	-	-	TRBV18	TGTGCCAGCTCACCAAACCCCATCGAGTATGGCTACACCTTC	CASSPNPIEYGYTF
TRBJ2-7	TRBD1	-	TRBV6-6	TGTGCCAGCAGAACCCCGGGACAGACCTACGAGCAGTACTTC	CASRTPGQTYEQYF
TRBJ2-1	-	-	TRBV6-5	TGTGCCACCCTGGGACAGGCGGGAGACAATGAGCAGTTCTTC	CATLGQAGDNEQFF
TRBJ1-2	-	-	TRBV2	TGTGCCAGCAGCCCCAGGGGACCCTATGGCTACACCTTC	CASSPRGPYGYTF
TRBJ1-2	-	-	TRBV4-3	TGCGCCAGCAGCCAAGAATATACAGAGCCGAACTATGGCTACACCTTC	CASSQEYTEPNYGYTF
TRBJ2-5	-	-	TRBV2	TGTGCCAGCAGTGAGCGGCGGGGTTGGGAGACCCAGTACTTC	CASSERRGWETQYF
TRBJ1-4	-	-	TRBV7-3	TGTGCCAGCAGCTTACGCAGGGAGGATGAAAAACTGTTTTTT	CASSLRREDEKLFF
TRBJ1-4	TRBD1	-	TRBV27	TGTGCCAGCAGGTCGGGACAGCGGAGAGAAAAACTGTTTTTT	CASRSGQRREKLFF
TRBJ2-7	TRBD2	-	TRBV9	TGTGCCAGCAGCGTGGGCGGGGGGGCGGTAATGGAGCAGTACTTC	CASSVGGGAVMEQYF
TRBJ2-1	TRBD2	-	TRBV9	TGTGCCAGCAGCCCTAGCGGGAGGGCCGGGTACAATGAGCAGTTCTTC	CASSPSGRAGYNEQFF
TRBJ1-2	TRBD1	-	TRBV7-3	TGTGCCAGCAGCTTAACCCGGGACAGGGGTAGTGATGGCTACACCTTC	CASSLTRDRGSDGYTF
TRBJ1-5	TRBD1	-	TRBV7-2	TGTGCCAGCAGCTTCTCCGGGACAGGGAATCAGCCCCAGCATTTT	CASSFSGTGNQPQHF
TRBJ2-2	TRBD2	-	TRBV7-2	TGTGCCAGCAGCCTGTTAGCGGGCGCGAACACCGGGGAGCTGCTTTTT	CASSLLAGANTGELLF
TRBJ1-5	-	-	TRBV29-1	TGCAGCGTTGAGTTTGGAGGGGGCAATCAGCCCCAGCATTTT	CSVEFGGGNQPQHF
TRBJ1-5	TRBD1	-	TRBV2	TGTGCCAGCAGGGGGACAGGGGATTATCAGCCCCAGCATTTT	CASRGTGDYQPQHF
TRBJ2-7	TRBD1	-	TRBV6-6	TGTGCCACCGCGACAGGGATAGCGTACGAGCAGTACTTC	CATATGIAYEQYF
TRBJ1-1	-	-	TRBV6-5	TGTGCCAGCAGTTACTCGCCGGGGAACACTGAAGCTTTCTTT	CASSYSPGNTEAFF
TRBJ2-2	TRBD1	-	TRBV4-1	TGCGCCAGCAGCCAAAGACAGGGGAACAACGGGGAGCTGTTTTTT	CASSQRQGNNGELFF
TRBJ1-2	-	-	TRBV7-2	TGTGCCAGCAGCTTAGACAGCAGAAGCTTCTATGGCTACACCTTC	CASSLDSRSFYGYTF
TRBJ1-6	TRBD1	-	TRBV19	TGTGCCAGTAGTATTATGGGGACAGGGGATAATTCACCCCTCCACTTT	CASSIMGTGDNSPLHF
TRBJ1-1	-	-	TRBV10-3	TGTGCCATCACCCAGGACACTCTGGCGACTGAAGCTTTCTTT	CAITQDTLATEAFF
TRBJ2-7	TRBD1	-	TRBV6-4	TGTGCCAGCAATCGGGACAGGGGACTCTCCTACGAGCAGTACTTC	CASNRDRGLSYEQYF
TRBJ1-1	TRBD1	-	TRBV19	TGTGCCAGTAGGCAGGGGGCGCGGTCCGTCGCTGAAGCTTTCTTT	CASRQGARSVAEAFF
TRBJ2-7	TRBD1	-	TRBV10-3	TGTGCCATCAGTGTACGCCAGGGGGCGCTTAACGAGCAGTACTTC	CAISVRQGALNEQYF
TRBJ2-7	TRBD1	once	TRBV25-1	TGTGCCAGCAAACAAACAGGGGTATCTTCCTACGAGCAGTACTTC	CASKQTGVSSYEQYF
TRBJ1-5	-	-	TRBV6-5	TGTGCCAGCAGTTACTCATGGGGGGGCAATCAGCCCCAGCATTTT	CASSYSWGGNQPQHF
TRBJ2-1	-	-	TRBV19	TGTGCCAGTACTCAACTATGGGGCAGCTCCTACAATGAGCAGTTCTTC	CASTQLWGSSYNEQFF
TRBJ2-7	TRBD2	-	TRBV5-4	TGTGCCAGCAGCTTGGGGGCGGGGGGGCCCTACGAGCAGTACTTC	CASSLGAGGPYEQYF
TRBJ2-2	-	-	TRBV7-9	TGTGCCAGCAGCTTCATCGGGAGGAGGGACATACCCGGGGAGCTGTTTTTT	CASSFIGRRDIPGELFF